The entry below gives a single T cell receptor beta chain sequence along with its context. These data come from a study of blood T cell repertoires in COVID-19. The overall study: In each case, the material was cDNA or gDNA derived from T cells, B-cell-depleted T cells, or PBMCs.

Original methodology: Reference gene primer amplification gave nucleated cell count estimates. Generated by immunoSEQ multiplex PCR, the TCRdb table keeps only in-frame clones and is missing some. V and J calls and clone size follow that table, whereas D and trimming were derived from the DNA. Among 200,000 to 300,000 clones listed, around 87% were seen once. The germline V gene has CDR1 LNHDA and CDR2 SQIVND (reference sequence). This CDR3 contains 17 residues. J lost 0 bases, V lost 3 bases, and 8 bases had no gene match. V usage is TRBV19 and J usage is TRBJ1-3, with TRBD1 matching 7 bases. The sequenced sample was peripheral blood. The TCR originated in a woman between 55 and 75 years old with COVID-19, enrolled during active disease. The CDR3 nucleotides are TGTGCCAGTAGTATGTTGGGACAGATGAGCTCTGGAAACACCATATATTTT. Translation gives CASSMLGQMSSGNTIYF. Full variable domain (outside the CDR3, taken from reference TRBV19 and TRBJ1-3): DGGITQSPKYLFRKEGQNVTLSCEQNLNHDAMYWYRQDPGQGLRLIYYSQIVNDFQKGDIAEGYSVSREKKESFPLTVTSAQKNPTAFYLCASSMLGQMSSGNTIYFGEGSWLTVV.